This T cell receptor (beta chain) was identified during a study of cytomegalovirus exposure and HLA in healthy donors (dated by TCRdb to about 2017). Study-wide context: An earlier analysis of 587 of the donors reported about 290 Gb of sequence data and roughly 110 million unique TCR beta sequences from roughly 180 million T cells. In a later genetic analysis, genome-wide SNP genotypes for about 65% of the roughly 700 donors were used, and that subset was treated as a discovery cohort. To predict cytomegalovirus infection status, the study brought together high-throughput TCR immunosequencing, statistical association of individual TCRs with disease status, and machine learning. Of the roughly 390 genotyped donors, over 65% fell in the genetic ancestry cluster associated with self-reported Caucasian donors. All discovery cohort repertoires had been generated using a single sequencing platform. Across about 380 genotyped donors of the cohort, an average of approximately 220,000 unique TCR beta nucleotide sequences per donor were sequenced, and roughly a sixth of those sequences were non-productive. Donor age, sex, ethnicity and CMV serostatus were compiled alongside the repertoire data. Both class I and class II loci were covered by HLA typing, at four-digit resolution. The study aimed to test whether signatures of past pathogen exposure could be identified by cataloging public T cell receptors. In addition to the first cohort of 666 subjects, a separate validation cohort of approximately 130 different subjects was used. The T cell repertoires of roughly 660 subjects were profiled by immunosequencing and related to cytomegalovirus serostatus. Rather than drawing on any new phenotypic data, the later analysis identified candidate immune exposures from TCR beta sequences and the way those sequences occurred across donors. Around 320 gigabases of sequencing data and approximately 85 million unique TCR sequences were included in an early release covering over 600 HLA-typed donors. Several DR-DQ haplotypes were handled as single units for association and clustering because linkage in the cohort was strong. In a later analysis, previously published TCR beta repertoires from several hundred donors were re-analyzed and high-resolution HLA genotyping was added so that TCR occurrence patterns could be studied. The number of donors typed differed by locus, with about 629-630 for A, B, C, DRB1 and DQB1, around 520 for DQA1, nearly 610 for DPA1, and over 400 for DPB1. In an earlier analysis of 500 to 650 of the donors, high-throughput TCR beta sequencing was used to judge whether each TCR beta V gene segment behaved as functional or pseudogenic.

For this clone: The antigen this receptor binds is unknown. No quality values exist for individual bases; no much larger clone is one base distant.

The method behind the library was the immunoSEQ multiplex PCR assay. For the multiplex PCR, a mixture combining 60 forward primers for TCR Vbeta segments and 13 reverse primers for TCR Jbeta segments was used. The CDR3 region of rearranged TCR beta genes was amplified from genomic DNA by a multiplex PCR assay. The Illumina HiSeq System was used to sequence the amplified TCR beta libraries as 87-base-pair reads. The study's processing was this. A later analysis counted some 80 million unique TCR beta chains across the 550 to 750 repertoires, and some 11 million of these chains were shared by at least two donors. To remove PCR and sequencing errors, raw reads were error-corrected and collapsed into unique sequences using a nearest-neighbor algorithm that merged closely related sequences. Alignment of CDR3 sequences to IMGT reference sequences was used to assign V, D and J gene segments. Each retained sequence needed at least a six-nucleotide match to both a V gene segment and a J gene segment. Rearrangements were called productive when the CDR3 lacked stop codons and stayed in frame with V and J; all others were non-productive. Following IMGT convention, CDR3 was defined as the stretch from the second conserved V-encoded cysteine up to the conserved J-encoded phenylalanine. The earlier analysis of 587 of the donors excluded sequences that lacked an unambiguous match to a single V gene segment. In an earlier analysis of more than 500 of the donors, a V segment was called functional when productive rearrangements were above 56.7%, and segregating when the standard deviation between donors exceeded 5%. A statistical classification framework was built to diagnose cytomegalovirus status from the catalog of TCR beta chain sequences. In a later analysis, TCR nucleotide sequences were compared against IMGT/GENE-DB human TR gene sequences so that V and J genes could be assigned. A later analysis assigned CDR3 sequences and most-parsimonious VDJ recombination scenarios with the TCRdist pipeline. In a later analysis, each TCR beta chain was defined by its CDR3 amino acid sequence together with its V-gene family, and reads without a unique V-gene family were excluded. A later analysis removed 592 highly shared, low-generation-probability nucleotide sequences to deal with suspected cross-contamination and a sequencing artifact. For each public chain, a later analysis derived a clonal expansion index from normalized ranks of inferred template counts within each repertoire. In a later analysis, generation probabilities were computed with a VDJ recombination model fitted to out-of-frame rearrangements, and the resulting probabilities were checked against IGoR. In a later analysis, TCR-TCR, TCR-HLA and TCR-CMV co-occurrence was scored with hypergeometric tests, and a repertoire-size bias correction was applied to TCR pairs. A later analysis estimated false discovery rates by permuting HLA or CMV assignments 20 times. In a later analysis, co-occurring TCRs were grouped with DBSCAN, and TCRdist sequence similarity was added when clustering was performed within HLA-allele-positive subsets. For co-occurrence clustering, repertoires with fewer than 30,000 or more than 120,000 public chains were excluded, along with roughly five repertoires with anomalous nucleotide sharing. What TCRdb holds here is the immuneACCESS table cut down to in-frame rearrangements. Part of the clones is not present; checked against another copy, under half of the missing clones reflect an unresolved V gene, and the others are unexplained. That table gives V, J and clone size, and the DNA gave D and trimming. The sample table lists hundreds of thousands of clones, more than 60% of them with a count of one. Approximately 2.6% of the sample rests with the top ten.

The study at large found these results: A later analysis found that most CMV-associated TCR beta chains appeared HLA-restricted, with HLA associations seemingly driven largely by CMV exposure. Compared with equally common non-associated chains, HLA-associated TCR beta chains in a later analysis were more clonally expanded and had lower generation probabilities. In an earlier analysis of fewer than 700 of the donors, most TCR beta V segments appeared in productive rearrangements about 87% or about 30% of the time, broadly matching IMGT annotations. The presence/absence analyses assumed that sequencing depth was roughly uniform across donors, and that assumption may not be true. In a later analysis, TCR association rates were found to vary across HLA loci, with the most associated TCRs seen for DRB1 alleles and the fewest for HLA-C alleles. The earlier analysis of 587 of the donors excluded 15 to 20 rarely observed V segments, including chromosome 9 orphons, because counts were too low. A further reported finding was that TCR beta sequences accurately predicted the HLA-A and HLA-B alleles for most subjects in the first cohort. Because HLA typing was missing for some donors at each locus, association tests included only the typed subset. According to the authors, the approach could potentially be generalized to other disease states and immunological phenotypes. Strong co-occurrence of HLA alleles, especially DR and DQ, made assigning TCR associations to individual alleles difficult. The study gave a list of more than 150 TCR beta chains associated with cytomegalovirus. For the cohort, immune exposure information was limited to CMV serostatus. The classifier was reported to diagnose cytomegalovirus status with high specificity and sensitivity in both the original and validation cohorts. At a false discovery rate of 0.05, a later analysis linked around 17,000 TCR beta sequences to specific HLA alleles. While some public TCRs were present in many individuals, most TCR sequences turned up only very rarely across donors. Some IMGT-functional V segments, including TRBV6-2 and TRBV6-3, could not be distinguished by the 87-base-pair reads and were therefore excluded. In this cohort, only TCR beta chains were sequenced, and detectable features were limited by the absence of alpha or paired-chain data. A later genetic analysis reported fewer N-insertions in productive TCRs among donors in an Asian-associated ancestry cluster than the roughly 620-donor mean. A later analysis reported that several top co-occurrence clusters appeared linked to parvovirus B19, influenza, CMV and Epstein-Barr virus. A cluster of highly shared sequence variants was judged likely to be a technical artifact of the sequencing pipeline. Correlated functional status among segregating V segments might be attributable to linkage disequilibrium, but an unknown experimental factor could not be ruled out. In a later genetic analysis, a missense DCLRE1C variant was associated with V-gene and J-gene trimming of TCR beta chains, and the association was replicated in an independent cohort. In vitro tests confirmed that a few of the cytomegalovirus-associated TCR beta chains recognize cytomegalovirus antigens.

Including the terminal cysteine and phenylalanine, the CDR3 comprises 17 residues. Kept here is only the CDR3 DNA, which spans 51 bases and is read in frame from base 1. The germline V gene (reference sequence) yields SGHNT for CDR1 and YYREEE for CDR2. The junction shows trimming of 4 bases on V and 3 bases on J, and the gene matches do not reach 8 bases of it. In total, around 600 healthy bone marrow donors made up the cohort. All cohort members were sampled while nominally healthy, although unrecorded immune exposures were likely present. The donor was CMV seropositive and belonged to the group of 250 to 300 seropositive cohort members. A peripheral blood sample was collected from each donor, and TCR beta sequencing was performed on peripheral blood mononuclear cells. The Qiagen DNeasy Blood Extraction Kit was used to extract genomic DNA from the blood cell samples.

Specimen: PBMCs. The rearranged chain carries TRBV5-4 and TRBJ2-2, with TRBD1 identical over 11 junction bases. The clonotype originates from a woman aged 60-70 years in good health and CMV-seropositive. The CDR3 has the sequence CASSLPGQGGYTGELFF. The DNA sequence is TGTGCCAGCAGCCTGCCGGGACAGGGGGGGTACACCGGGGAGCTGTTTTTT.